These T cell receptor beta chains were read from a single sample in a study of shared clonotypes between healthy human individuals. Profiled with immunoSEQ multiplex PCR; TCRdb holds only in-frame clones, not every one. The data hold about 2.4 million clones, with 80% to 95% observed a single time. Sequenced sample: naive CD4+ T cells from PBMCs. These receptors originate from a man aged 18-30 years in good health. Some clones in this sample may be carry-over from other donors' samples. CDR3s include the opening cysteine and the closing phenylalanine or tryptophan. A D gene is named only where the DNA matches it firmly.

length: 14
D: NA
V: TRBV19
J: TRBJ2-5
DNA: TGTGCCAGTAGTATGGGCTCCAGAGGATGGACCCAGTACTTC
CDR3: CASSMGSRGWTQYF

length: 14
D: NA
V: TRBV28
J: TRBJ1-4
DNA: TGTGCCAGCACCCAGGGAGTTGAGCGAGACAAACTGTTTTTT
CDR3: CASTQGVERDKLFF

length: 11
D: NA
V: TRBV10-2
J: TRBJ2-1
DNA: TGCGCCAGCACCCCGCTGCACGAGCAGTTCTTC
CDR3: CASTPLHEQFF

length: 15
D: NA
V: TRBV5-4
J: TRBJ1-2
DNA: TGTGCCAGCAGCTTGGGGAGAGAGGCTAACTATGGCTACACCTTC
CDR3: CASSLGREANYGYTF

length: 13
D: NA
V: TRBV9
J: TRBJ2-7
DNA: TGTGCCAGCAGCGTAGACAGAGGCCGCGAGCAGTACTTC
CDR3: CASSVDRGREQYF

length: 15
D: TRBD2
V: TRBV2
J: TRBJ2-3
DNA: TGTGCCAACTACCGTCCTAGCGGCCAACGGGATACGCAGTATTTT
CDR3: CANYRPSGQRDTQYF

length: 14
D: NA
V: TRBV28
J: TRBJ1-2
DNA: TGTGCCAGCAGCCCAGCGGTATCGCCACCCGGCTACACCTTC
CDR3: CASSPAVSPPGYTF

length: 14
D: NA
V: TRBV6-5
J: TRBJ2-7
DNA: TGTGCCAGCAGTCGGACAGCCACATCCTACGAGCAGTACTTC
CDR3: CASSRTATSYEQYF

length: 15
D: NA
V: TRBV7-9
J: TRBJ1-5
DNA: TGTGCCAGCACTCCGACTGGGGGTTTGGATCAGCCCCAGCATTTT
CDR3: CASTPTGGLDQPQHF

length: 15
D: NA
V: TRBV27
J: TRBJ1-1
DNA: TGTGCCAGCAGTTGGACTACAGGGAGGGGGACTGAAGCTTTCTTT
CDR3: CASSWTTGRGTEAFF

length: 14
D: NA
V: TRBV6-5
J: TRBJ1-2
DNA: TGTGCCAGCAGCCGTGCCCAAAGACCGCATGGCTACACCTTC
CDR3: CASSRAQRPHGYTF

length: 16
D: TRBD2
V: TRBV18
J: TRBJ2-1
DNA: TGTGCCAGCTCACAGGGACTAGCGGGAGATAAGAATGAGCAGTTCTTC
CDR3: CASSQGLAGDKNEQFF

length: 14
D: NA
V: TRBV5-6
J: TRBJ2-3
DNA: TGTGCCAGCAGCGCCGGTAGTAGCACAGATACGCAGTATTTT
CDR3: CASSAGSSTDTQYF

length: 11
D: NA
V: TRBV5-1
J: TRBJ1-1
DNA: TGCGCCAGCAGCGTTACTGGGGAAGCTTTCTTT
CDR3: CASSVTGEAFF

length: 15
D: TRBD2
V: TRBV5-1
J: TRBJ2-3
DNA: TGCGCCAGCAGCCAGCGGGGGGCCAGCACAGATACGCAGTATTTT
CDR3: CASSQRGASTDTQYF

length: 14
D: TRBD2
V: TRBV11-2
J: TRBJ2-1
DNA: TGTGCCAGCAGCCACAGGACTAGCGAGCATGAGCAGTTCTTC
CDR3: CASSHRTSEHEQFF

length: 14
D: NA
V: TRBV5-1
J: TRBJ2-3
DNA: TGCGCCAGCAGCTTGGCAGGGGGGGCAGATACGCAGTATTTT
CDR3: CASSLAGGADTQYF

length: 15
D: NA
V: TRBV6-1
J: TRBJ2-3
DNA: TGTGCCAGCAGTGACGGGACGGTAAGAACAGATACGCAGTATTTT
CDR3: CASSDGTVRTDTQYF

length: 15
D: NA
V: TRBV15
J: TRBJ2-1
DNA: TGTGCCACCAGCAGAGATCCAGCCTTTTACAATGAGCAGTTCTTC
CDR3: CATSRDPAFYNEQFF

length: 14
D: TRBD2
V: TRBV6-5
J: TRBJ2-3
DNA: TGTGCCAGCAATATAGCGGGAGTAGAAGATACGCAGTATTTT
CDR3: CASNIAGVEDTQYF

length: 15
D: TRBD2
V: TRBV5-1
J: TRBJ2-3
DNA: TGCGCCAGCATCCCGGTAGCGGGAGTTCACGGTACGCAGTATTTT
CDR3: CASIPVAGVHGTQYF

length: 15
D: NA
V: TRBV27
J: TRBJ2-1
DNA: TGTGCCAGCAGTTTGTCCGGGACGGTCTACAATGAGCAGTTCTTC
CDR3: CASSLSGTVYNEQFF

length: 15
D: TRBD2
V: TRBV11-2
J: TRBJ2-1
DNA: TGTGCCAGCAGCCCCGGGACTAGCCTAAACAATGAGCAGTTCTTC
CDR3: CASSPGTSLNNEQFF

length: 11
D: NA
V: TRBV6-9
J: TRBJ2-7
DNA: TGTGCCAGCAGGCGTGTATACGAGCAGTACTTC
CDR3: CASRRVYEQYF